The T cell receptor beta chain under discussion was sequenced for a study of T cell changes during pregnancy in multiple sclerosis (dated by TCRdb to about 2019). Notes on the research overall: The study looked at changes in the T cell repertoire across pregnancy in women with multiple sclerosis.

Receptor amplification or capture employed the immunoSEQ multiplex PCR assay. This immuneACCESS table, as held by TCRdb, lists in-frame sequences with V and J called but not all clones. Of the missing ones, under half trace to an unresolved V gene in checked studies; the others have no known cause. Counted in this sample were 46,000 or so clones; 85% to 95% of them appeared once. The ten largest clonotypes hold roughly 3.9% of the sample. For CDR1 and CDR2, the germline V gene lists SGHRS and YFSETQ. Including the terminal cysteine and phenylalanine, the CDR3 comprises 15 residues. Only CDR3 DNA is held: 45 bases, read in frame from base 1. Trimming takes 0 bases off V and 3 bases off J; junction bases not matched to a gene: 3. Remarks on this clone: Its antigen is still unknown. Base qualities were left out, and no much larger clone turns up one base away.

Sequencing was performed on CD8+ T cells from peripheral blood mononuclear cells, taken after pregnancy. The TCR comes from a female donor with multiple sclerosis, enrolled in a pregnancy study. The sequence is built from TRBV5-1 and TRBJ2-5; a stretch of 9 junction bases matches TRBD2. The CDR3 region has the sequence CASSLAGLAEETQYF. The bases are TGCGCCAGCAGCTTGGCGGGACTAGCCGAAGAGACCCAGTACTTC. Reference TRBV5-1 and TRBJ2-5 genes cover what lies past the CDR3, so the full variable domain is KAGVTQTPRYLIKTRGQQVTLSCSPISGHRSVSWYQQTPGQGLQFLFEYFSETQRNKGNFPGRFSGRQFSNSRSEMNVSTLELGDSALYLCASSLAGLAEETQYFGPGTRLLVL.